The sequence of this T cell receptor (beta chain) was determined in a study of PD-1 blockade in classical Hodgkin lymphoma. Study details: Patients in the cohort were put on intravenous nivolumab, 3 mg/kg every 2 weeks.

Only one count was recorded for this clone. The target antigen is unknown. Every patient was affected by relapse after autologous stem cell transplantation, while exposure to brentuximab vedotin was not uniform. Sequencing used immunoSEQ multiplex PCR; TCRdb keeps in-frame clones, though not all of them. The sample lists approximately 34,000 clones; 82% were seen once. General study points: Baseline diversity was lower in partial responders and progressors than complete responders. Later analyses included only patients treated at least 1 year post-ASCT. By C4D1, diversity of CD4+ TCRs had risen significantly, whereas that of CD8+ TCRs had not.

This clonotype was sampled from a human donor with classical Hodgkin lymphoma. The sample here was peripheral blood mononuclear cells (PBMCs), taken at baseline.

CDR3 bases: TGTGCCAGCAGCTTTGCGGGGGGGCTGCGGAATGAGCAGTTCTTC. Translating gives CASSFAGGLRNEQFF. V usage is TRBV7-8 and J usage is TRBJ2-1; 9 bases are shared with TRBD2. In germline, CDR1 is SGHVS, CDR2 FQNEAQ. This CDR3 is built from 15 residues. Germline trimming cut 3 bases from V and 7 bases from J; bases unmatched to any gene: 7.